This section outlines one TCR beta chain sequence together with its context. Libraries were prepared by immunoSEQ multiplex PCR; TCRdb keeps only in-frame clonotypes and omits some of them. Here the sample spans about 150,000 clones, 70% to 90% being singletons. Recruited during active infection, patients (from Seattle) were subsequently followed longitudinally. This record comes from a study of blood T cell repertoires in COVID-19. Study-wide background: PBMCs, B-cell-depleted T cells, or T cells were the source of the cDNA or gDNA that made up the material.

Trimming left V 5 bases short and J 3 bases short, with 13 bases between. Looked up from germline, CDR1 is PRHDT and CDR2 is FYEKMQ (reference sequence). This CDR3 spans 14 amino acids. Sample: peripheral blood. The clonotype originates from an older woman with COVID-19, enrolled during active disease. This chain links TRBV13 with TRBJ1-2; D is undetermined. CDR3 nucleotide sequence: TGTGCCAGCAGCCCCCGAGGCATCTACTATGGCTACACCTTC. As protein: CASSPRGIYYGYTF.